The 25 T cell receptor beta chains below come from one sample, sequenced in a study of response to subunit inactivated influenza vaccine. TCRdb processed the RT-PCR reads anew with MiXCR; each CDR3 protein has one entry. The data show just under 550,000 distinct CDR3 sequences, with around 25% seen just once and 2.8% held by the top ten. The sample was also reused in another study, on T cells expressing NK-cell markers. That source reports: For TCR beta, cDNA was produced by 5'RACE template switching with UMIs.

The source was CD4+ T cells sorted from PBMCs, collected 12 days after vaccination. The receptors come from a man between 45 and 60 years old who received an inactivated influenza vaccine.

This clonotype was observed a handful of times. This sequence joins TRBV20-1 and TRBJ2-5, with D possibly matching TRBD2 (5 bases). CDR3 length: 14 residues. CDR1 and CDR2 from the germline V gene are DFQATT and SNEGSKA (reference sequence). Trimming shortened V by 6 bases and J by 0 bases, and 14 bases separated the two germline ends. The CDR3: CSASGVVDQETQYF. The CDR3 DNA reads as TGCAGTGCGTCCGGGGTTGTGGACCAAGAGACCCAGTACTTC.

The rearrangement uses TRBV3-1 and TRBJ1-2; D ambiguous. Trimming pared 6 bases from V and 0 bases from J, leaving 8 bases between. There are 13 residues in the CDR3. Per the germline V gene, CDR1 is LGHDT and CDR2 is YNNKEL (reference sequence). The CDR3 DNA follows: TGTGCCAGCAGTGGGCCTTCTAACTATGGCTACACCTTC. Translation: CASSGPSNYGYTF. The full variable domain, completed using reference TRBV3-1 and TRBJ1-2, is DTAVSQTPKYLVTQMGNDKSIKCEQNLGHDTMYWYKQDSKKFLKIMFSYNNKELIINETVPNRFSPKSPDKAHLNLHINSLELGDSAVYFCASSGPSNYGYTFGSGTRLTVV.

To note about this clonotype: Sequence at one end of the junction differs from germline and may be a read error. The chain is built from TRBV5-1 and TRBJ2-3, with D maybe TRBD1 (6 bases). CDR1 is SGHRS, CDR2 YFSETQ, per germline. This CDR3 has 15 amino acids. CDR3 DNA sequence: TGCGCCAGCAGTTTGGACAGAACTAGCACAGATACGCAGTATTTT. Translating it yields CASSLDRTSTDTQYF. Complete variable domain (other parts from reference TRBV5-1 and TRBJ2-3): KAGVTQTPRYLIKTRGQQVTLSCSPISGHRSVSWYQQTPGQGLQFLFEYFSETQRNKGNFPGRFSGRQFSNSRSEMNVSTLELGDSALYLCASSLDRTSTDTQYFGPGTRLTVL.

This clonotype was seen a few times. The chain couples TRBV20-1 to TRBJ2-1, with D unresolved. V was shortened by 3 bases and J by 5 bases, with 8 bases between the two germline ends. There are 12 residues in the CDR3. Germline loops: CDR1 DFQATT, CDR2 SNEGSKA (reference sequence). This CDR3 is CSASRSDNEQFF. DNA of the CDR3: TGCAGTGCTAGTCGCTCAGACAATGAGCAGTTCTTC.

The chain recombines TRBV30 with TRBJ1-3; D might be TRBD1 (5 bases). The CDR3 has 14 residues. Germline-derived CDR1 and CDR2 are GTSNPN and SVGIG (reference sequence). Trimming pared 5 bases from V and 2 bases from J, leaving 13 bases between. The CDR3 sequence: CAWAGDSPGNTIYF. The CDR3 nucleotides are TGTGCCTGGGCCGGGGACTCACCTGGAAACACCATATATTTT.

This chain connects TRBV20-1 to TRBJ1-1; D unclear. There are 13 residues in the CDR3. CDR1 DFQATT and CDR2 SNEGSKA come from the germline V gene (reference sequence). V was clipped by 3 bases and J by 2 bases, with 10 bases between them. In DNA form, the CDR3 reads TGCAGTGCTAGCCGAGAACCTAACACTGAAGCTTTCTTT. Protein product: CSASREPNTEAFF.

This clonotype was counted a few times. V gene TRBV7-2 combines with J gene TRBJ2-5, with TRBD2 matching 12 bases. CDR3 length: 16 amino acids. V was pared by 3 bases and J by 2 bases, with 4 bases of the junction left unmatched. Germline V gene sequence: CDR1 SGHTA, CDR2 FQGNSA. The CDR3 nucleotides are TGTGCCAGCAGCTTCGGACTAGCGGGAACTCAAGAGACCCAGTACTTC. It codes for CASSFGLAGTQETQYF. Variable domain in full (rest from reference TRBV7-2 and TRBJ2-5): GAGVSQSPSNKVTEKGKDVELRCDPISGHTALYWYRQSLGQGLEFLIYFQGNSAPDKSGLPSDRFSAERTGGSVSTLTIQRTQQEDSAVYLCASSFGLAGTQETQYFGPGTRLLVL.

Only a few counts were recorded for this clonotype. V is TRBV15 and J is TRBJ2-7; TRBD1 matches at 9 bases. The CDR3 sequence is 16 residues long. From germline, CDR1 is LNHNV and CDR2 YYDKDF (reference sequence). V was clipped by 1 base and J by 4 bases; unmatched bases: 8. The DNA for the CDR3 is TGTGCCACCAGCAGAGGACAGGGGGGGTGGTTATACGAGCAGTACTTC. It codes for CATSRGQGGWLYEQYF.

The chain is built from TRBV5-1 and TRBJ2-5; 10 bases are a match to TRBD1. CDR3 length: 16 amino acids. The ends lost 2 bases at V and 2 bases at J; junction bases unmatched: 6. The germline V gene encodes CDR1 SGHRS and CDR2 YFSETQ. The CDR3 loop is CASSFGGQGRQETQYF. CDR3 DNA sequence: TGCGCCAGCAGCTTCGGGGGACAGGGGAGACAAGAGACCCAGTACTTC. Together with reference TRBV5-1 and TRBJ2-5, the CDR3 gives the full variable domain: KAGVTQTPRYLIKTRGQQVTLSCSPISGHRSVSWYQQTPGQGLQFLFEYFSETQRNKGNFPGRFSGRQFSNSRSEMNVSTLELGDSALYLCASSFGGQGRQETQYFGPGTRLLVL.

The sample holds many counts of this clonotype. This sequence joins TRBV15 and TRBJ2-2; D may be TRBD1 (6 bases). The CDR3 length is 14 residues. The V end lost 4 bases, the J end lost 4 bases, and 10 bases lay between the germline ends. CDR1 and CDR2 from the germline V gene are LNHNV and YYDKDF (reference sequence). The CDR3: CATSIKDSTGELFF. DNA of the CDR3: TGTGCCACCAGCATAAAGGACAGCACCGGGGAGCTGTTTTTT.

This clonotype turned up a few times. This chain links TRBV20-1 with TRBJ1-5, with unresolved D. The V end was cut by 1 base, the J end by 0 bases, with 7 bases between. The CDR3 covers 14 residues. CDR1 and CDR2 from the germline V gene are DFQATT and SNEGSKA (reference sequence). In nucleotides, the CDR3 is TGCAGTGCTAGAGTGGGGAATAGCAATCAGCCCCAGCATTTT. It yields the protein CSARVGNSNQPQHF.

The table lists this clonotype with a few counts. The V call is TRBV6-5, the J call TRBJ2-1; 8 positions agree with TRBD1. Germline loops: CDR1 MNHEY, CDR2 SVGAGI. V shed 2 bases, J shed 5 bases, and the junction held 5 bases outside the gene matches. The CDR3 runs to 15 residues. The CDR3 nucleotides are TGTGCCAGCAGTTACAACAGGGGGTCGGACAATGAGCAGTTCTTC. It yields the protein CASSYNRGSDNEQFF.

The chain uses TRBV3-1 and TRBJ2-4; D may be TRBD2 (6 bases). Germline V gene lookup returns CDR1 LGHDT and CDR2 YNNKEL (reference sequence). This CDR3 is built from 15 residues. V lost 2 bases, J lost 6 bases, and 14 bases lay in between. CDR3 residues: CASSQMTRGLNIQYF. CDR3 bases: TGTGCCAGCAGCCAAATGACTAGAGGGCTAAACATTCAGTACTTC.

This clonotype came up a few times. The chain recombines TRBV20-1 with TRBJ2-7, with TRBD1 as a possible D gene (6 bases). The germline V and J ends were trimmed by 4 bases and 1 base, with 14 bases remaining between them. Germline V lookup: CDR1 DFQATT, CDR2 SNEGSKA (reference sequence). The CDR3 runs to 14 residues. Here the CDR3 DNA reads TGCAGTGCTACGAACAGGGTGGGGTCCTACGAGCAGTACTTC. Translated: CSATNRVGSYEQYF.

The V gene is TRBV2, the J gene TRBJ2-1; TRBD1 or TRBD2 may be the D gene (5 bases each). V was clipped by 8 bases and J by 9 bases, with 26 bases between them. Germline-derived CDR1 and CDR2 are SNHLY and FYNNEI. The length of the CDR3 is 16 residues. The CDR3 nucleotides read TGTGCCAGCCGGAAAGGGAGCAGTGTCTTGGGGGTTGAGCAGTTCTTC. Its translation is CASRKGSSVLGVEQFF. The variable domain in full, with the rest retrieved from reference TRBV2 and TRBJ2-1, is EPEVTQTPSHQVTQMGQEVILRCVPISNHLYFYWYRQILGQKVEFLVSFYNNEISEKSEIFDDQFSVERPDGSNFTLKIRSTKLEDSAMYFCASRKGSSVLGVEQFFGPGTRLTVL.

This clonotype has a count of ten or more. V gene TRBV29-1 combines with J gene TRBJ2-7; D possibly corresponds to TRBD1 (5 bases). Germline V gives CDR1 SQVTM, CDR2 ANQGSEA. Trimming stripped 0 bases from V and 5 bases from J, with 5 bases between. There are 11 residues in the CDR3. CDR3 sequence reads: CSVEEGHEQYF. Written as DNA, the CDR3 is TGCAGCGTTGAAGAGGGGCACGAGCAGTACTTC.

This clonotype was counted between two and nine times. The chain couples TRBV7-9 to TRBJ2-7; unclear D gene. Germline V gene sequence: CDR1 SEHNR, CDR2 FQNEAQ (reference sequence). The CDR3 runs to 13 residues. Trimming cost V 5 bases and J 6 bases, with 14 bases left between them. The CDR3 DNA reads TGTGCCAGCAGCCTGTTGTGGGCTCCCGAGCAGTACTTC. It is translated as CASSLLWAPEQYF.

The J gene is TRBJ2-1, the V gene TRBV7-8; D unclear. Germline lookup yields CDR1 SGHVS and CDR2 FQNEAQ. Trimming took 5 bases from V and 1 from J, leaving 9 bases between them. There are 14 residues in the CDR3. The CDR3 nucleotides read TGTGCCAGCAGCACCGACTTATCCTACAATGAGCAGTTCTTC. This encodes CASSTDLSYNEQFF.

This clonotype was seen many times. The genes are TRBV4-3 and TRBJ1-6; D is unresolved. V lost 0 bases to trimming and J lost 9 bases, with 18 bases between them. CDR3 size: 17 residues. Germline V gives CDR1 LGHNA, CDR2 YSLEER. CDR3 DNA sequence: TGCGCCAGCAGCCAAGATGGACGGACCTACACCATTTCACCCCTCCACTTT. Protein product: CASSQDGRTYTISPLHF.

This chain connects TRBV4-3 to TRBJ2-7, with D unclear. Per the germline V gene, CDR1 is LGHNA and CDR2 is YSLEER. There are 13 residues in the CDR3. Trimming shortened V by 4 bases and J by 6 bases, and 13 bases separated the two germline ends. This chain's CDR3 is CASSRAGIGEQYF. DNA of the CDR3: TGCGCCAGCAGCCGGGCCGGCATAGGCGAGCAGTACTTC.

The chain carries TRBV24-1 and TRBJ2-3, with D unclear. The CDR3 covers 17 residues. V was trimmed by 0 bases and J by 2 bases, leaving 14 bases between them. Per germline, CDR1 KGHDR and CDR2 SFDVKD. The CDR3 is CATSDLKSSHTTDTQYF. In DNA, the CDR3 is TGTGCCACCAGTGATTTGAAGTCGTCCCACACCACAGATACGCAGTATTTT.

The chain joins TRBV30 to TRBJ2-2, with TRBD2 matching over 10 bases. The CDR3 runs 14 residues. Germline CDR1 reads GTSNPN; CDR2 reads SVGIG (reference sequence). V trimming: 3 bases; J trimming: 9 bases; junction bases outside the gene matches: 7. CDR3 DNA: TGTGCCTGGAGCATCGCTAGCGGGGGCCGGGAGCTGTTTTTT. Residues: CAWSIASGGRELFF.

This chain uses TRBV12-3 or TRBV12-4 with TRBJ1-1, with 9 bases fitting TRBD1. The CDR3 length is 17 residues. With V trimmed by 1 base and J by 0 bases, 6 bases remained unmatched. The CDR3 protein is CASSLGPRDRVNTEAFF. In DNA form, the CDR3 reads TGTGCCAGCAGTTTAGGGCCCCGGGACAGGGTGAACACTGAAGCTTTCTTT.

This clonotype showed up just a few times. The chain is built from TRBV6-5 and TRBJ2-3; no firm D call. The CDR3 sequence is 14 residues long. Trimming cost V 3 bases and J 2 bases, with 9 bases left between them. The germline gives CDR1 MNHEY, CDR2 SVGAGI. The CDR3 protein is CASSYTATTDTQYF. In DNA form, the CDR3 reads TGTGCCAGCAGTTATACAGCCACCACAGATACGCAGTATTTT.

In DNA, the CDR3 is TGTGCCAGCAGTGACGACAACACCGGGGAGCTGTTTTTT. Encoded protein: CASSDDNTGELFF. The rearrangement links TRBV6-4 to TRBJ2-2; D remains unclear. The germline V gene encodes CDR1 MRHNA and CDR2 SNTAGT. The CDR3 runs 13 residues. Deletions cut 2 bases from V and 2 bases from J, with 3 bases between.